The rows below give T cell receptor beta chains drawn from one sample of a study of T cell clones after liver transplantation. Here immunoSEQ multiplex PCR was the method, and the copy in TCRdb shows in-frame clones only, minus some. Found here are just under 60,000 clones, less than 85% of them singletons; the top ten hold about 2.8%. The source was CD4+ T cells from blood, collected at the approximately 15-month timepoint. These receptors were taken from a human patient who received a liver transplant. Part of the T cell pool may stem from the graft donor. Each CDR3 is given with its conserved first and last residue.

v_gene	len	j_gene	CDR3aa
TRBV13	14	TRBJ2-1	CASKLAGGPHEQFF
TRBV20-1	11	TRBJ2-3	CSAAQGDTQYF
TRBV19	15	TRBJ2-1	CASKGLAGGDNEQFF
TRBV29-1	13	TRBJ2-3	CSVEDRGADTQYF
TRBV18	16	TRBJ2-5	CASSPTGQGSGKTQYF
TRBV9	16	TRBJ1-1	CASSTRDMAMNTEAFF
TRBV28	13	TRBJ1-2	CASNIDRVYGYTF
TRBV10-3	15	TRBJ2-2	CATHGARGDTGELFF
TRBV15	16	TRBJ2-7	CATSREGAGAIHEQYF
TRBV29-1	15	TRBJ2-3	CSVAGRQGGTDTQYF
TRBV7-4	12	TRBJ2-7	CASSPRQYEQYF
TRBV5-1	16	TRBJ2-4	CASSLGRQGGKNIQYF
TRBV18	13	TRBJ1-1	CASSLSRETEAFF
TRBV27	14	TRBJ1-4	CASRGTHKGEKLFF
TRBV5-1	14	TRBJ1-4	CASSSPRGYEKLFF
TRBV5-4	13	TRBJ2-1	CASSLARAEEQFF
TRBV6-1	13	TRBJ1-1	CASRDRAATEAFF
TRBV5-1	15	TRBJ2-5	CASSLDLAGQETQYF
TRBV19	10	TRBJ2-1	CASGLGEQFF
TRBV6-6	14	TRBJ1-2	CASSYVQGSYGYTF
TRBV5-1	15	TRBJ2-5	CASSLGAAPEETQYF
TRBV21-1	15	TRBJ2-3	CASSPPRGSTDTQYF
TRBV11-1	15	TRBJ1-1	CASSGPSESNTEAFF
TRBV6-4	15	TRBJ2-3	CASSDSVGGPDTQYF
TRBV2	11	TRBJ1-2	CASSETYGYTF
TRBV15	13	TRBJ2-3	CATSGSLPSSEYF
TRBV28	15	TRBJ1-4	CASTLRQGLTEKLFF
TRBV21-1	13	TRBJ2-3	CASSSRGLVTQYF
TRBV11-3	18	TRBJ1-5	CASSLGWVRGRDNQPQHF
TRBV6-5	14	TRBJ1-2	CASSYSTENYGYTF
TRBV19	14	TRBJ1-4	CASKITGGFEKLFF
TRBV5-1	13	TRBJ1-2	CASSLLQGDGYTF
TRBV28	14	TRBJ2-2	CASSLGQYTGELFF
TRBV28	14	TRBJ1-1	CASSSPGQNTEAFF
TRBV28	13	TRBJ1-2	CASSLGRDYGYTF
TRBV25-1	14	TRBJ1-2	CASSGGTGVYGYTF
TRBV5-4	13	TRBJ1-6	CASSLGGYSPLHF
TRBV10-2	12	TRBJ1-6	CASTAGNSPLHF
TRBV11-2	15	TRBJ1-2	CASSDQGIHNYGYTF
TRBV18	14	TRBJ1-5	CASSGGNSNQPQHF
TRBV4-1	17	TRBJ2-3	CASSQAGGPGRTDTQYF
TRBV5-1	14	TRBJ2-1	CASSVRPAHNEQFF
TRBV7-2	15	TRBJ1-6	CASSSHQLPNSPLHF
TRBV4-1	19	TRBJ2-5	CASSQDRSSGGAPQETQYF
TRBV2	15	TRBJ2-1	CASSALAGAYNEQFF
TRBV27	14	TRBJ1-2	CASSSDQDSDGYTF